These T cell receptor beta chains were read from a single sample in a study of OX40 agonist ivuxolimab in advanced cancers. Some clones are missing from TCRdb's copy, which holds only in-frame ones; the method was immunoSEQ multiplex PCR. This sample has 57,000 or so clones; approximately 91% occur once, and the top ten carry 15% to 20%. This material consisted of CD4+ or CD8+ T cells sorted from blood, taken in a trial of the OX40 agonist ivuxolimab. All receptors come from an adult with an advanced solid tumor such as melanoma, head and neck, liver or kidney cancer. The CDR3 runs from the conserved cysteine through the conserved F or W. The D gene is left open where the match is weak. Size is stated for part of the rows, as once, few or many counts, or as a class when the clone is expanded.

TRBV27	TRBD2	.	TRBJ2-2	TGTGCCAGCAGTTTAGTGTGGCGGGAGCGAAACACCGGGGAGCTGTTTTTT	CASSLVWRERNTGELFF
TRBV2	.	few	TRBJ2-7	TGTGCCAGCAGTGACTACGAGCAGTACTTC	CASSDYEQYF
TRBV6-1	.	.	TRBJ2-7	TGTGCCAGCAGTGAAAATTACGGCTTCTACGAGCAGTACTTC	CASSENYGFYEQYF
TRBV27	TRBD2	.	TRBJ2-1	TGTGCCAGCAGTTTAGCGGGAGGGCCCAATGAGCAGTTCTTC	CASSLAGGPNEQFF
TRBV27	.	.	TRBJ2-7	TGTGCCAGCAGTTTGCGGCAGGGTTTAGTCGAGCAGTACTTC	CASSLRQGLVEQYF
TRBV7-8	.	.	TRBJ2-1	TGTGCCAGCAGCTACACAGGATACAATGAGCAGTTCTTC	CASSYTGYNEQFF
TRBV19	.	once	TRBJ1-5	TGTGCCAGTAGTATTTGGGGCAGCAATCAGCCCCAGCATTTT	CASSIWGSNQPQHF
TRBV14	.	.	TRBJ2-4	TGTGCCAGCAGCCAATTCGAGGGCGGGCAGTACATTCAGTACTTC	CASSQFEGGQYIQYF
TRBV19	TRBD1	.	TRBJ1-2	TGTGCCAGTGCCCTGACAGGGGTCTATGGCTACACCTTC	CASALTGVYGYTF
TRBV2	.	.	TRBJ1-1	TGTGCCAGCAGGCCGGGGGGAAAGGCTGAAGCTTTCTTT	CASRPGGKAEAFF
TRBV7-6	TRBD2	once	TRBJ2-7	TGTGCCAGCAGCTGGTCTAGCGGGAGCTACGAGCAGTACTTC	CASSWSSGSYEQYF
TRBV27	.	.	TRBJ2-5	TGTGCCAGCAGCCAAGACTCCGGGTGGACCCAGTACTTC	CASSQDSGWTQYF
TRBV7-9	TRBD1	.	TRBJ2-7	TGTGCCAGCATGTGGACAGGGCTCTCCTACGAGCAGTACTTC	CASMWTGLSYEQYF
TRBV30	.	.	TRBJ2-1	TGTGCCTGGAGTGGTCAGAGTTACAATGAGCAGTTCTTC	CAWSGQSYNEQFF
TRBV7-9	.	.	TRBJ1-4	TGTGCCAGCAGAAGGTCCACAACTAATGAAAAACTGTTTTTT	CASRRSTTNEKLFF
TRBV9	TRBD2	.	TRBJ2-3	TGTGCCAACCTTCCCGCCCCTAGCGGGAACCCAGATACGCAGTATTTT	CANLPAPSGNPDTQYF
TRBV4-1	.	.	TRBJ1-4	TGCGCCAGCAGCCAAAGGGGAGGGTCTAATGAAAAACTGTTTTTT	CASSQRGGSNEKLFF
TRBV4-1	.	.	TRBJ2-7	TGCGCCAGCAGCCAATCTATTGGCAGCGACGAGCAGTACTTC	CASSQSIGSDEQYF
TRBV5-1	TRBD1	.	TRBJ2-7	TGCGCCAGCAGCTCAAGACAGGGTGTCTCCTACGAGCAGTACTTC	CASSSRQGVSYEQYF
TRBV29-1	.	.	TRBJ2-6	TGCAGCGTTGGGGAGGAGTCTGGGGCCAACGTCCTGACTTTC	CSVGEESGANVLTF
TRBV9	.	.	TRBJ2-5	TGTGCCAGCAGCTCCGGGGTTGGCAAGGGGTACCAAGAGACCCAGTACTTC	CASSSGVGKGYQETQYF
TRBV5-8	.	.	TRBJ2-7	TGTGCCAGCAGCCCTCCGGTGGAACGGGACTCGACCTACGAGCAGTACTTC	CASSPPVERDSTYEQYF
TRBV4-1	TRBD1	once	TRBJ2-7	TGCGCCAGCAGCCTCCAGGGGGCTTCCTCCTACGAGCAGTACTTC	CASSLQGASSYEQYF
TRBV5-1	.	once	TRBJ2-3	TGCGCCAGCATCCCTCCGGACAGCACAGATACGCAGTATTTT	CASIPPDSTDTQYF
TRBV7-3	TRBD2	.	TRBJ2-7	TGTGCCAGCAGCTTAGGACTAGCGGGAGTCTACGAGCAGTACTTC	CASSLGLAGVYEQYF
TRBV11-2	.	.	TRBJ1-1	TGTGCCAGCAGCTTAGATCGGTATGGGGTAGAAGCTTTCTTT	CASSLDRYGVEAFF
TRBV28	.	.	TRBJ1-5	TGTGCCAGCAGTTTCGATATGGGTTTACAGCCCCAGCATTTT	CASSFDMGLQPQHF
TRBV6-5	TRBD1	.	TRBJ2-1	TGTGCCAGCAGGGCTTGGGGACAGTCCTACAATGAGCAGTTCTTC	CASRAWGQSYNEQFF
TRBV4-3	TRBD2	.	TRBJ2-1	TGCGCCAGCAGCCAAGAGGTGGCGGGGGGTTCCTACAATGAGCAGTTCTTC	CASSQEVAGGSYNEQFF
TRBV2	.	.	TRBJ2-7	TGTGCCAGCAACAGACGCGAGCAGTACTTC	CASNRREQYF
TRBV7-9	TRBD2	.	TRBJ2-5	TGTGCCAGCAGCCCTAAAGCGGGACCAGAGACCCAGTACTTC	CASSPKAGPETQYF
TRBV28	.	.	TRBJ2-5	TGTGCCAGCAGATCCAGGCACCAAGAGACCCAGTACTTC	CASRSRHQETQYF
TRBV19	.	.	TRBJ1-3	TGTGCCAGTAGTATGTACTCTGGAAACACCATATATTTT	CASSMYSGNTIYF
TRBV11-3	.	.	TRBJ1-4	TGTGCCAGCAGCTTAGGGGGGCTGGTTGAAAAACTGTTTTTT	CASSLGGLVEKLFF
TRBV27	TRBD1	.	TRBJ2-7	TGTGCCACATGGACAGGGGGCATGAACGAGCAGTACTTC	CATWTGGMNEQYF
TRBV27	.	once	TRBJ2-3	TGTGCCAGCAGTTATGGGGGATCAGATACGCAGTATTTT	CASSYGGSDTQYF
TRBV20-1	.	.	TRBJ1-2	TGCAGTGCTAGTCGGGATGGCTACACCTTC	CSASRDGYTF
TRBV6-6	TRBD1	.	TRBJ2-1	TGTGCCACCGGGACAGGGCTTTACAATGAGCAGTTCTTC	CATGTGLYNEQFF
TRBV10-2	TRBD1	.	TRBJ2-7	TGCGCCAGCAAGGGGGAGACAGGGCCCCTTGACGAGCAGTACTTC	CASKGETGPLDEQYF
TRBV6-5	.	.	TRBJ1-1	TGTGCCAGCAGTTACTCGAGCAACACTGAAGCTTTCTTT	CASSYSSNTEAFF
TRBV5-6	.	.	TRBJ1-2	TGTGCCAGCAGCTTGGGTGCGGGGTCGGACTATGGCTACACCTTC	CASSLGAGSDYGYTF
TRBV7-9	TRBD1	.	TRBJ1-2	TGTGCCAGCAGCTCAACAGGGGTCGATGGCTACACCTTC	CASSSTGVDGYTF
TRBV7-9	.	.	TRBJ1-1	TGTGCCTTGGCCCGATGGGATACTGAAGCTTTCTTT	CALARWDTEAFF
TRBV7-3	TRBD1	.	TRBJ1-5	TGTGCCAGCAGCCCTCCCCCGGACAGGGGGAATCAGCCCCAGCATTTT	CASSPPPDRGNQPQHF
TRBV11-2	TRBD2	.	TRBJ2-7	TGTGCCAGCAGCTTATCCCTCTCTAGCGGGTACGAGCAGTACTTC	CASSLSLSSGYEQYF
TRBV2	.	.	TRBJ2-1	TGTGCCAGCAGTGAAACGAGACTCCCCCCATACAATGAGCAGTTCTTC	CASSETRLPPYNEQFF
TRBV4-3	.	.	TRBJ1-1	TGCGCCAGCAGCCAAGATAACACTGAAGCTTTCTTT	CASSQDNTEAFF
TRBV6-5	.	.	TRBJ2-1	TGTGCCAGCAGGGTCTACAATGAGCAGTTCTTC	CASRVYNEQFF
TRBV6-1	.	.	TRBJ1-2	TGTGCCAGCAGTGAATTAGAGGTGGGGCGTGGCTACACCTTC	CASSELEVGRGYTF
TRBV7-9	TRBD1	.	TRBJ1-1	TGTGCCAGCAGCTGGCCGGGACAGGGGTCGACTGAAGCTTTCTTT	CASSWPGQGSTEAFF
TRBV5-6	.	.	TRBJ1-1	TGTGCCAGCAGCTTGTCAGCGGCGGTGAACACTGAAGCTTTCTTT	CASSLSAAVNTEAFF
TRBV5-6	.	once	TRBJ1-1	TGTGCCAGCAGCTTACGGGGAACTGAAGCTTTCTTT	CASSLRGTEAFF
TRBV4-3	TRBD1	.	TRBJ2-7	TGCGCCAGCAGCCAAGGCCGGATGAGGACAGGGAGAGAGCAGTACTTC	CASSQGRMRTGREQYF
TRBV28	TRBD1	.	TRBJ1-5	TGTGCCAGCAGAACCGGGACAGCGGCACGGAATCAGCCCCAGCATTTT	CASRTGTAARNQPQHF
TRBV6-4	TRBD1	.	TRBJ2-3	TGTGCCAGCAGTGACGGACAGGGGGCAGATACGCAGTATTTT	CASSDGQGADTQYF